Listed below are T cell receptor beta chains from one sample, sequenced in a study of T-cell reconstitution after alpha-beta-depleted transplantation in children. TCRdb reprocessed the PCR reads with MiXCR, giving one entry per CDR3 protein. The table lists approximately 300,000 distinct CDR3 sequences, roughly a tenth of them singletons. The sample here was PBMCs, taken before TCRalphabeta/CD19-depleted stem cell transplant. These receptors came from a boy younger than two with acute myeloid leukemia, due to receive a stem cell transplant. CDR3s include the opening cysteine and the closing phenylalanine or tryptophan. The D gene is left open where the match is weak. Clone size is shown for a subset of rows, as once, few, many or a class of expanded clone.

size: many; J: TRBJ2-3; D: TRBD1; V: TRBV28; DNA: TGTGCCAGCAGTTTCTCCGGGACAGGGGTTGAAAATACGCAGTATTTT; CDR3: CASSFSGTGVENTQYF
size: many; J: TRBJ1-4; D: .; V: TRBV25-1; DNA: TGTGCCAGCAGTGAATGGGGGAATGAAAAACTGTTTTTT; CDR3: CASSEWGNEKLFF
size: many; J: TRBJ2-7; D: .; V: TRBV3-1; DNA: TGTGCCAGCAGCCAAGATCTCGTGGGTCTATGGGCCTACGAGCAGTACTTC; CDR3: CASSQDLVGLWAYEQYF
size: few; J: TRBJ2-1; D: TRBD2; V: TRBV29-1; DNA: TGCAGCGTTGCCGGGACTAGCGGGAGGGGTAGCTCCTACAATGAGCAGTTCTTC; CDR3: CSVAGTSGRGSSYNEQFF
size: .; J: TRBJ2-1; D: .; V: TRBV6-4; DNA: TGTGCCAGCAGTGATAATGGTGAGCCGTTCTTC; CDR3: CASSDNGEPFF
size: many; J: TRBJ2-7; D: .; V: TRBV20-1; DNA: TGCAGTGTCAAGGGGCCCGCGTGGGAGCAGTACTTC; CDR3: CSVKGPAWEQYF
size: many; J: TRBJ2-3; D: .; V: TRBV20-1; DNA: TGCAGTGCTAGTGGGGTAGGCACAGATACGCAGTATTTT; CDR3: CSASGVGTDTQYF
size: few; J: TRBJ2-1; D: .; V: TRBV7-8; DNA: TGTGCCAGCAGCTTAGCGTTAAAGATTTTTGGCTACAATGAGCAGTTCTTC; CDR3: CASSLALKIFGYNEQFF
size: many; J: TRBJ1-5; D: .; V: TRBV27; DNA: TGTGCCAGCAATCCGGACGAAAATTATAGCAATCAGCCCCAGCATTTT; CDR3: CASNPDENYSNQPQHF
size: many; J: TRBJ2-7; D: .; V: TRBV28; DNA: TGTGCCAGCAGTTTATTCAGTTATCGACAGAGCAGATTCTACGAGCAGTACTTC; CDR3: CASSLFSYRQSRFYEQYF
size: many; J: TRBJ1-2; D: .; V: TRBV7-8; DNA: TGTGCCAGCACCCTCAACCCAACTAAACGGTCCCAGTGGCAGGGCTCCAACTATGGCTACACCTTC; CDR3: CASTLNPTKRSQWQGSNYGYTF
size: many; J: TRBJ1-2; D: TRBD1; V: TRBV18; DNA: TGTGCCAGCTCATACGGGACAGGGGACTATGGCTACACCTTC; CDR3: CASSYGTGDYGYTF
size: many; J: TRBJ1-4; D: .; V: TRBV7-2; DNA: TGTGCCAGCAGCTCCCAGGGTATCTCCGAAAAACTGTTTTTT; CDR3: CASSSQGISEKLFF